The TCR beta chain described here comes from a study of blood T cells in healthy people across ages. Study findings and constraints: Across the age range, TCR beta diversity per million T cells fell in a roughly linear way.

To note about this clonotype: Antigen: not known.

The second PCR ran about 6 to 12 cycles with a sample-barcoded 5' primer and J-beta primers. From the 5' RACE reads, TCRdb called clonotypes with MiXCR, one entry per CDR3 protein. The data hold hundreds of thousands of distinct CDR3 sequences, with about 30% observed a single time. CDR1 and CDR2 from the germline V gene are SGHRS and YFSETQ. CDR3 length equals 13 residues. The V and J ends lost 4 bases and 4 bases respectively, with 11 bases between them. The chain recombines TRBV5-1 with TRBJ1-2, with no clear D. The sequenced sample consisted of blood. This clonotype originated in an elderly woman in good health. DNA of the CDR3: TGCGCCAGCAGCGAGACAACTACCTATGGCTACACCTTC. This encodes CASSETTTYGYTF.